A selection of T cell receptor beta chains follows, all from one sample in a study of lymphopenia after photon versus proton radiotherapy. Clones were sequenced by immunoSEQ multiplex PCR, and TCRdb holds only the in-frame ones, with some missing. The sample records about 39,000 clones, around 90% being singletons. The source was peripheral blood, collected from a patient treated with photon-based radiotherapy. These receptors were taken from a man aged 55 to 69 with cholangiocarcinoma. Both conserved end residues are part of each CDR3. D genes are given only for firm matches. Clone size appears in some rows only: once, few, many, or a class for an expanded clone.

clone_size j_call d_call v_call cdr3_aa cdr3_nt
- TRBJ2-6 - TRBV4-2 CASSQEPGLSSGANVLTF TGTGCCAGCAGCCAAGAACCAGGGCTAAGCTCTGGGGCCAACGTCCTGACTTTC
- TRBJ1-4 - TRBV5-1 CASSLQGNEKLFF TGCGCCAGCAGCTTACAGGGAAATGAAAAACTGTTTTTT
- TRBJ2-5 TRBD1 TRBV11-3 CASSTTGRKTQYF TGTGCCAGCAGCACGACAGGGCGGAAGACCCAGTACTTC
- TRBJ1-6 - TRBV10-3 CAIRRDSYNSPLHF TGTGCCATCAGGAGGGACTCCTATAATTCACCCCTCCACTTT
- TRBJ2-1 TRBD1 TRBV25-1 CASSEGQLYEQFF TGTGCCAGCAGTGAGGGACAGCTTTATGAGCAGTTCTTC
- TRBJ2-4 TRBD2 TRBV5-3 CARSPTSEKAKNIQYF TGTGCCAGAAGCCCAACTAGCGAGAAAGCCAAAAACATTCAGTACTTC
- TRBJ1-3 - TRBV6-5 CASSFGGLDSGNTIYF TGTGCCAGCAGTTTTGGGGGACTTGACTCTGGAAACACCATATATTTT
- TRBJ2-5 - TRBV6-5 CASTREGAQYF TGTGCCAGCACCCGCGAGGGTGCCCAGTACTTC
- TRBJ2-7 TRBD2 TRBV5-8 CASSLLAGGLSEQYF TGTGCCAGCAGCTTGTTAGCGGGAGGGCTCTCCGAGCAGTACTTC
- TRBJ1-3 - TRBV6-6 CASSYQSGNTIYF TGTGCCAGCAGTTACCAATCTGGAAACACCATATATTTT
few TRBJ1-5 TRBD1 TRBV5-1 CASSPTGGASQPQHF TGCGCCAGCAGCCCGACAGGGGGCGCATCTCAGCCCCAGCATTTT
- TRBJ2-2 - TRBV7-8 CASSLDTGELFF TGTGCCAGCAGCCTAGACACCGGGGAGCTGTTTTTT
- TRBJ2-7 TRBD1 TRBV18 CASSLGQVDYEQYF TGTGCCAGCTCCCTCGGACAGGTGGACTACGAGCAGTACTTC
- TRBJ1-2 - TRBV6-5 CASSPTVNYGYTF TGTGCCAGCAGCCCGACTGTTAACTATGGCTACACCTTC
- TRBJ2-5 - TRBV18 CASSPGETQYF TGTGCCAGCTCACCAGGAGAGACCCAGTACTTC
- TRBJ1-2 TRBD1 TRBV11-2 CASSLSQTGATPYGYTF TGTGCCAGCAGCTTATCCCAGACAGGGGCGACTCCCTATGGCTACACCTTC
once TRBJ1-1 TRBD1 TRBV4-3 CASSHESQGARPEAFF TGCGCCAGCAGCCACGAATCGCAGGGGGCACGGCCTGAAGCTTTCTTT
- TRBJ2-7 TRBD2 TRBV28 CASSLFSGVAYEQYF TGTGCCAGCAGTTTGTTTAGCGGGGTTGCCTACGAGCAGTACTTC
- TRBJ2-7 - TRBV18 CASSLHHSSYEQYF TGTGCCAGCTCACTACACCACTCAAGCTACGAGCAGTACTTC
- TRBJ2-7 TRBD2 TRBV29-1 CSGMTSGSSYEQYF TGCAGCGGTATGACTAGCGGGAGTAGCTACGAGCAGTACTTC
- TRBJ2-2 - TRBV6-1 CASEENTGELFF TGTGCTTCCGAAGAGAACACCGGGGAGCTGTTTTTT
- TRBJ2-3 TRBD2 TRBV9 CASSKGTSGGANTQYF TGTGCCAGCAGCAAAGGGACTAGCGGGGGGGCCAATACGCAGTATTTT
- TRBJ2-7 - TRBV11-2 CASSSETPYEQYF TGTGCCAGCAGCTCGGAGACACCTTACGAGCAGTACTTC
- TRBJ2-3 TRBD2 TRBV28 CASSRGGSTDTQYF TGTGCCAGCAGCCGGGGGGGGAGCACAGATACGCAGTATTTT
few TRBJ2-7 - TRBV7-6 CASSLLPGLASFNDEQYF TGTGCCAGCAGTTTGCTACCGGGCCTAGCGAGTTTCAACGACGAGCAGTACTTC
- TRBJ2-3 TRBD2 TRBV5-1 CASSWQGLANTDTQYF TGCGCCAGCAGCTGGCAGGGACTAGCGAACACAGATACGCAGTATTTT
- TRBJ2-3 - TRBV7-2 CASSLNRGTDTQYF TGTGCCAGCAGCTTAAATAGGGGAACAGATACGCAGTATTTT
- TRBJ1-6 TRBD1 TRBV19 CASSADRENNSPLHF TGTGCCAGTAGTGCCGACAGGGAAAATAATTCACCCCTCCACTTT
once TRBJ2-1 - TRBV7-6 CASSLEVPSSSYNEQFF TGTGCCAGCAGCTTAGAAGTTCCGTCAAGCTCCTACAATGAGCAGTTCTTC
- TRBJ2-7 TRBD2 TRBV7-2 CASSLTLAGGIQRYYEQYF TGTGCCAGCAGCCTTACCCTAGCGGGGGGAATCCAACGTTACTACGAGCAGTACTTC
- TRBJ1-2 TRBD1 TRBV5-1 CASSPGTDPSNYGYTF TGCGCCAGCAGCCCCGGGACAGACCCTTCTAACTATGGCTACACCTTC